Detailed here is one T cell receptor beta chain. The data were taken from a study of T cell responses to AZD1222 COVID-19 vaccine. The CDR3 covers 15 residues. Trimming shortened V by 4 bases and J by 0 bases, and 10 bases separated the two germline ends. Germline lookup yields CDR1 ENHRY and CDR2 SYGVKD. Some clones are missing from TCRdb's copy, which holds only in-frame ones; the method was immunoSEQ multiplex PCR. The sample consists of some 140,000 clones, 92% of them appearing once. The rearrangement joins TRBV10-3 to TRBJ1-3; D not resolved. The material was peripheral blood, obtained on day 0 of AZD1222 vaccination. The clonotype was recovered from an adult in good health. CDR3 protein: CAISATDPSGNTIYF. The DNA for the CDR3 is TGTGCCATCAGTGCGACCGATCCCTCTGGAAACACCATATATTTT.